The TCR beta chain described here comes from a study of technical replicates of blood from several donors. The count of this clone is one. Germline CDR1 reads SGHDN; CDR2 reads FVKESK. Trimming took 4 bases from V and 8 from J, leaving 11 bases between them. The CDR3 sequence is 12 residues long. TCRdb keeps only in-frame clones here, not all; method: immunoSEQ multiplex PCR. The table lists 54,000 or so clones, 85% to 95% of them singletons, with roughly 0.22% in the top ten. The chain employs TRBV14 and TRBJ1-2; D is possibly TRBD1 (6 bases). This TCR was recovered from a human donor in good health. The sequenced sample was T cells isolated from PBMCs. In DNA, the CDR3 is TGTGCCAGCAGCCCGCAGGGACACGGCTACACCTTC. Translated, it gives CASSPQGHGYTF.